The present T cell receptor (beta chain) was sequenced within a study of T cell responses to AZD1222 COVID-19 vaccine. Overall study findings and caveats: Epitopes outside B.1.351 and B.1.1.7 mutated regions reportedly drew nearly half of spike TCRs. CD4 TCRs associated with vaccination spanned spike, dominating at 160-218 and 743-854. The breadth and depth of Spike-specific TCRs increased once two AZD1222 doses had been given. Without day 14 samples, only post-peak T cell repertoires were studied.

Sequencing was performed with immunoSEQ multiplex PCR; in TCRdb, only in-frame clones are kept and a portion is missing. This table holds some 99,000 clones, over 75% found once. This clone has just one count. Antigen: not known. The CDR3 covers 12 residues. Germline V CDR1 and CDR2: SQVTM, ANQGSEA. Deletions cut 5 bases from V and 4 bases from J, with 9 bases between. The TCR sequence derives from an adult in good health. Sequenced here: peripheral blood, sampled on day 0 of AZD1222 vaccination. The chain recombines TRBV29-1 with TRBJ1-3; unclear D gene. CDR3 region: CSVSASGNTIYF. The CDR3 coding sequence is TGCAGCGTTTCGGCTTCAGGAAACACCATATATTTT.